This paragraph covers one TCR beta chain sequence. The specificity of this receptor is unknown. No qualities accompany the bases; no much larger clone lies one base away. Receptor libraries were prepared by the immunoSEQ multiplex PCR assay. TCRdb carries this immuneACCESS record with in-frame sequences only. Its versions omit some clonotypes, under half of them owing to an unresolved V gene in the studies checked, with the rest unexplained. The sample table shows around 99,000 clones, and about nine tenths are seen once. About 4.2% of the sample is held by the ten biggest clonotypes. This record belongs to a study of control samples from healthy donors and cancer patients (dated by TCRdb to 2018 to 2021). The source material was blood. The source is a human donor in good health. The donor label of this sample is uncertain.

The CDR3 region has the sequence CSASLAGGTDTQYF. The DNA sequence is as follows: TGCAGTGCTAGTTTAGCGGGGGGCACAGATACGCAGTATTTT. The sequence is built from TRBV20-1 and TRBJ2-3, with 9 middle bases fitting TRBD2. The CDR3 runs 14 amino acids, cysteine and phenylalanine included. The CDR3 DNA has 42 bases and is translated from base 1. Trimmed from V: 3 bases; trimmed from J: 1 base; junction bases lacking a gene match: 2. CDR1 is given as DFQATT and CDR2 as SNEGSKA, both from the germline V gene (reference sequence).